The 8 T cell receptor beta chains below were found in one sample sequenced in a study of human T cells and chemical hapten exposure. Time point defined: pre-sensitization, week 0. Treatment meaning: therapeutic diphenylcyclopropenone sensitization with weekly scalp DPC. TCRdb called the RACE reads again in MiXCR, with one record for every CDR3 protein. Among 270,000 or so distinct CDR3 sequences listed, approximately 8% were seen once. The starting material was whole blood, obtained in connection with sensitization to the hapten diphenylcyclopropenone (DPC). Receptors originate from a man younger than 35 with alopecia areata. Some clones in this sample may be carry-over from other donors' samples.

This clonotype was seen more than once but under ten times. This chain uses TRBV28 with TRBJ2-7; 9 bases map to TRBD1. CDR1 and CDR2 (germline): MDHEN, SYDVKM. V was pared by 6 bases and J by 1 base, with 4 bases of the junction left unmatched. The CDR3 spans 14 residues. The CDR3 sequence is CASRTGTGSYEQYF. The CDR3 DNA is TGTGCCAGCAGGACCGGGACAGGGTCCTACGAGCAGTACTTC.

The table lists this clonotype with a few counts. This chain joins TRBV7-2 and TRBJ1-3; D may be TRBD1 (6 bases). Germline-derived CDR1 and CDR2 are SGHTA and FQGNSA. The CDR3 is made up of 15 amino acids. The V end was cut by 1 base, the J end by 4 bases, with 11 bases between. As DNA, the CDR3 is TGTGCCAGCAGCTTAGTAGTGACAGGCGGAAACACCATATATTTT. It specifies CASSLVVTGGNTIYF.

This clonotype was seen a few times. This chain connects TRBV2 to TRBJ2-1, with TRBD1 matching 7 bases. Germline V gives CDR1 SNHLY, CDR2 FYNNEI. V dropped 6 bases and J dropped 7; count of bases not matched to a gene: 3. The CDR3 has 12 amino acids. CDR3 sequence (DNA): TGTGCCAGCAGACCACAGGGGAATGAGCAGTTCTTC. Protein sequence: CASRPQGNEQFF.

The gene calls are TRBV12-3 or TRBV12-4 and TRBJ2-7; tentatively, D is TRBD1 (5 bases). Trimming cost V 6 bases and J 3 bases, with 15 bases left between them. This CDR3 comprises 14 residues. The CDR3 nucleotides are TGTGCCAGCAGCCCACGCGACAGAATCTACGAGCAGTACTTC. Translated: CASSPRDRIYEQYF.

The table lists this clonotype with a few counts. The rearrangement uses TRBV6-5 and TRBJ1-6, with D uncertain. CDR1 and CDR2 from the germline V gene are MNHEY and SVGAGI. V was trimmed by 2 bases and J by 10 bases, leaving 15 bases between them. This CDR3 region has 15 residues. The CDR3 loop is CASSYRGEGGSPLHF. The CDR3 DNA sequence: TGTGCCAGCAGTTACCGGGGTGAGGGCGGATCACCCCTCCACTTT.

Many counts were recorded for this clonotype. The CDR3 protein is CSASIAGVREQYF. The CDR3 coding sequence is TGCAGCGCTTCGATAGCGGGGGTGAGGGAGCAGTACTTC. V and J are TRBV29-1 and TRBJ2-7, with 9 bases matching TRBD2. The J segment lost 7 bases and the V segment lost 7 bases, leaving 11 bases of the junction unmatched. CDR1 and CDR2 from the germline V gene are SQVTM and ANQGSEA. The CDR3 contains 13 residues.

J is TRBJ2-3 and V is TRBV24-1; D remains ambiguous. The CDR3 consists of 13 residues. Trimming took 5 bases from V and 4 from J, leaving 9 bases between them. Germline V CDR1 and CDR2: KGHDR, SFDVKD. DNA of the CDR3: TGTGCCACCAGTGCGGGTGGCCCAGATACGCAGTATTTT. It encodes CATSAGGPDTQYF.

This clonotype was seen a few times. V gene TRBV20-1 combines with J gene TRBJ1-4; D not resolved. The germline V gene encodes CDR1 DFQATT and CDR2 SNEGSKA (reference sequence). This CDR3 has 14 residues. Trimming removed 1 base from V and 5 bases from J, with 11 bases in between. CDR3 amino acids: CSARVRTQNEKLFF. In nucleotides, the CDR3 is TGCAGTGCTAGAGTTCGGACGCAGAATGAAAAACTGTTTTTT.